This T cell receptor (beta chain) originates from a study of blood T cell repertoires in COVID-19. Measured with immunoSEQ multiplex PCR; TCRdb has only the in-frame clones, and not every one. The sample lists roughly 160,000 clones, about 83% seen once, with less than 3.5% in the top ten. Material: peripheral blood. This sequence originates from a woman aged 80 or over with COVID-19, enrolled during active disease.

CDR3 bases: TGTGCCAGCAGCTTGGGGGGACCCTACAGGAGCAATCAGCCCCAGCATTTT. Its protein product is CASSLGGPYRSNQPQHF. The chain links TRBV13 to TRBJ1-5; D may be TRBD1 (5 bases). Trimming stripped 3 bases from V and 1 base from J, with 16 bases between. This CDR3 comprises 17 residues. Per the germline V gene, CDR1 is PRHDT and CDR2 is FYEKMQ (reference sequence). Full variable domain (remainder filled in from reference TRBV13 and TRBJ1-5): AAGVIQSPRHLIKEKRETATLKCYPIPRHDTVYWYQQGPGQDPQFLISFYEKMQSDKGSIPDRFSAQQFSDYHSELNMSSLELGDSALYFCASSLGGPYRSNQPQHFGDGTRLSIL.